This T cell receptor beta chain was identified in a study of regulatory T cells in long-lasting Graves disease. Study-wide findings and caveats: With a small sample size, accuracy may have been reduced.

With respect to this clonotype: Antigen: not known.

The time point is: newly diagnosed GD, antithyroid drugs for less than 3 months. TCR sequences were obtained from RNA taken from PBMCs. The CDR3 sequence is 12 residues long. The germline CDR1 and CDR2 sequences are SNHLY and FYNNEI. Trimming removed 8 bases at V and 4 bases at J, with 9 bases between. Building the TCR beta libraries relied on iRepertoire HTBI primers, and CDR3 regions underwent Arm-PCR. TCRdb used MiXCR to reprocess the multiplex PCR reads, holding one entry per CDR3 protein. This table holds 520,000 or so distinct CDR3 sequences, 12% found once. These data were also reused for a study on T cells in Graves' hyperthyroidism and ophthalmopathy. That work contributes: First-round RT-PCR of the TCR CDR3 relied on the HTBI primer set. Blood also carried most thyroid clonotypes expanded above 0.001.

This specimen was peripheral blood mononuclear cells (PBMCs), taken at new diagnosis, from a patient treated with antithyroid drugs. This chain connects TRBV2 to TRBJ1-5; D uncertain. The clonotype was recovered from a woman younger than 45 with Graves disease. The CDR3 coding sequence is TGTGCCAGCGGGAACATGAATCAGCCCCAGCATTTT. It encodes CASGNMNQPQHF.